Listed below are T cell receptor beta chains from one sample, sequenced in a study of radiation and T cells in renal cell carcinoma. Sequencing was performed with immunoSEQ multiplex PCR; in TCRdb, only in-frame clones are kept and a portion is missing. The sample consists of 40,000 to 50,000 clones, about 83% of them appearing once. This sample comprised blood, obtained from a patient whose treatment included radiotherapy and nephrectomy. All receptors derive from a woman between 65 and 79 years old with renal cell carcinoma. The CDR3 runs from the conserved cysteine through the conserved F or W. Fields, in order: D gene, V gene, clone size, J gene, CDR3 protein, CDR3 DNA. The D gene is left open where the match is weak. Rows give clone size only sometimes, using once, few, many, or a class for an expanded clone.

D: .
V: TRBV5-4
size: .
J: TRBJ1-2
CDR3: CASSLLLGRGYDGYTF
DNA: TGTGCCAGCAGCTTACTCCTCGGCAGGGGTTATGATGGCTACACCTTC

D: .
V: TRBV5-1
size: .
J: TRBJ1-2
CDR3: CASSATLLQDGYTF
DNA: TGCGCCAGCAGCGCCACGCTGCTTCAGGATGGCTACACCTTC

D: TRBD1
V: TRBV6-5
size: .
J: TRBJ1-4
CDR3: CASSYSTGPNEKLFF
DNA: TGTGCCAGCAGTTACTCGACAGGGCCTAATGAAAAACTGTTTTTT

D: .
V: TRBV5-1
size: .
J: TRBJ1-4
CDR3: CASSSTDATNEKLFF
DNA: TGCGCCAGCAGTTCAACAGATGCAACTAATGAAAAACTGTTTTTT

D: .
V: TRBV19
size: .
J: TRBJ2-3
CDR3: CASSPGGTDTQYF
DNA: TGTGCCAGTAGTCCAGGGGGCACAGATACGCAGTATTTT

D: .
V: TRBV7-2
size: .
J: TRBJ2-5
CDR3: CASSLALVEKQETQYF
DNA: TGTGCCAGCAGCTTAGCGCTTGTAGAAAAGCAAGAGACCCAGTACTTC

D: .
V: TRBV2
size: .
J: TRBJ2-7
CDR3: CASSLLRYEQYF
DNA: TGTGCCAGCAGTTTGCTCCGTTACGAGCAGTACTTC

D: TRBD2
V: TRBV7-2
size: .
J: TRBJ2-7
CDR3: CASSPGSGAYEQYF
DNA: TGTGCCAGCAGCCCCGGTAGCGGGGCTTACGAGCAGTACTTC

D: TRBD2
V: TRBV30
size: .
J: TRBJ2-7
CDR3: CAWRPGSSGSLSYEQYF
DNA: TGTGCCTGGAGGCCCGGAAGTAGCGGGTCCCTATCCTACGAGCAGTACTTC

D: .
V: TRBV19
size: .
J: TRBJ2-6
CDR3: CASSISAGPGANVLTF
DNA: TGTGCCAGTAGTATATCGGCAGGGCCTGGGGCCAACGTCCTGACTTTC

D: TRBD1
V: TRBV2
size: .
J: TRBJ2-5
CDR3: CASSDGQGAIEETQYF
DNA: TGTGCCAGCAGCGACGGACAGGGGGCAATAGAAGAGACCCAGTACTTC

D: .
V: TRBV5-1
size: .
J: TRBJ2-7
CDR3: CASSPRDPHEQYF
DNA: TGCGCCAGCAGCCCCCGGGACCCCCACGAGCAGTACTTC

D: TRBD2
V: TRBV11-3
size: .
J: TRBJ2-5
CDR3: CASSSGGGQETQYF
DNA: TGTGCCAGCAGCTCTGGCGGGGGCCAAGAGACCCAGTACTTC

D: TRBD2
V: TRBV5-6
size: .
J: TRBJ2-1
CDR3: CASSLARLAGEIAEQFF
DNA: TGTGCCAGCAGCTTGGCCCGACTAGCGGGGGAAATAGCTGAGCAGTTCTTC

D: TRBD1
V: TRBV6-6
size: few
J: TRBJ2-7
CDR3: CASSLPGTEVYEQYF
DNA: TGTGCCAGCAGTCTTCCCGGGACAGAAGTCTACGAGCAGTACTTC

D: TRBD2
V: TRBV7-9
size: once
J: TRBJ2-7
CDR3: CASSLSGGVYEQYF
DNA: TGTGCCAGCAGCTTAAGCGGGGGAGTCTACGAGCAGTACTTC

D: TRBD1
V: TRBV30
size: few
J: TRBJ1-2
CDR3: CAGVQGATGYTF
DNA: TGTGCGGGGGTACAGGGGGCGACTGGCTACACCTTC

D: TRBD1
V: TRBV4-2
size: .
J: TRBJ1-1
CDR3: CASSPNRGRGGTEAFF
DNA: TGTGCCAGCAGCCCGAACAGGGGGCGAGGGGGAACTGAAGCTTTCTTT

D: .
V: TRBV10-2
size: few
J: TRBJ1-1
CDR3: CASSVGPTEAFF
DNA: TGCGCCAGCAGTGTAGGTCCCACTGAAGCTTTCTTT

D: .
V: TRBV27
size: .
J: TRBJ1-1
CDR3: CASSLSRGGTEAFF
DNA: TGTGCCAGCAGTTTATCACGGGGAGGCACTGAAGCTTTCTTT

D: .
V: TRBV5-1
size: .
J: TRBJ2-3
CDR3: CASSPGSDTQYF
DNA: TGCGCCAGCAGCCCCGGCTCAGATACGCAGTATTTT

D: .
V: TRBV18
size: .
J: TRBJ2-1
CDR3: CASSSGLNNEQFF
DNA: TGTGCCAGCTCATCCGGACTGAACAATGAGCAGTTCTTC

D: .
V: TRBV4-1
size: once
J: TRBJ2-5
CDR3: CASSQDPTGSAQYF
DNA: TGCGCCAGCAGCCAAGATCCCACAGGGTCGGCCCAGTACTTC

D: TRBD1
V: TRBV18
size: .
J: TRBJ1-5
CDR3: CASSLGQAHHQPQHF
DNA: TGTGCCAGCTCACTAGGACAGGCCCACCATCAGCCCCAGCATTTT

D: .
V: TRBV13
size: .
J: TRBJ2-2
CDR3: CASSLGHRAGSGELFF
DNA: TGTGCCAGCAGCTTAGGCCATCGGGCTGGTTCCGGGGAGCTGTTTTTT

D: .
V: TRBV5-1
size: .
J: TRBJ2-1
CDR3: CASSRTEGEQFF
DNA: TGCGCCAGCAGCAGGACCGAGGGTGAGCAGTTCTTC

D: .
V: TRBV2
size: .
J: TRBJ2-3
CDR3: CASSERGRGTDTQYF
DNA: TGTGCCAGCAGTGAAAGGGGTAGGGGCACAGATACGCAGTATTTT

D: TRBD1
V: TRBV7-9
size: .
J: TRBJ1-1
CDR3: CASSPSGQGDLNTEAFF
DNA: TGTGCCAGCAGCCCGAGCGGACAGGGGGACCTTAACACTGAAGCTTTCTTT

D: .
V: TRBV2
size: .
J: TRBJ2-1
CDR3: CASRETGREQFF
DNA: TGTGCCAGCAGGGAGACGGGGAGGGAGCAGTTCTTC

D: .
V: TRBV5-6
size: few
J: TRBJ2-5
CDR3: CASSLKGPRETQYF
DNA: TGTGCCAGCAGCTTGAAGGGGCCTCGGGAGACCCAGTACTTC

D: .
V: TRBV5-6
size: .
J: TRBJ1-2
CDR3: CASSLGAGTRGGYTF
DNA: TGTGCCAGCAGCCTGGGAGCCGGGACGCGGGGTGGCTACACCTTC

D: TRBD1
V: TRBV5-5
size: .
J: TRBJ2-7
CDR3: CASSPGQGGREQYF
DNA: TGTGCCAGCAGCCCGGGACAGGGGGGAAGGGAGCAGTACTTC

D: .
V: TRBV5-6
size: once
J: TRBJ2-3
CDR3: CASSLMFPNTQYF
DNA: TGTGCCAGCAGCTTGATGTTCCCGAATACGCAGTATTTT

D: TRBD2
V: TRBV6-5
size: .
J: TRBJ2-3
CDR3: CASSSGGARKDTQYF
DNA: TGTGCCAGCAGCTCCGGGGGGGCGAGGAAAGATACGCAGTATTTT

D: .
V: TRBV11-2
size: .
J: TRBJ2-3
CDR3: CASSISGRTDTQYF
DNA: TGTGCCAGCAGCATTAGCGGTCGCACAGATACGCAGTATTTT

D: .
V: TRBV19
size: .
J: TRBJ1-1
CDR3: CASSIESNRPNTEAFF
DNA: TGTGCCAGTAGTATAGAATCGAACAGGCCGAACACTGAAGCTTTCTTT

D: TRBD2
V: TRBV5-6
size: few
J: TRBJ2-7
CDR3: CASSSGTSAHEQYF
DNA: TGTGCCAGCAGCTCCGGGACTAGCGCCCACGAGCAGTACTTC

D: TRBD2
V: TRBV7-9
size: .
J: TRBJ2-5
CDR3: CASMGLVGGDQETQYF
DNA: TGTGCCAGCATGGGACTAGTCGGAGGGGACCAAGAGACCCAGTACTTC

D: TRBD2
V: TRBV5-6
size: few
J: TRBJ2-5
CDR3: CASSPTSLETQYF
DNA: TGTGCCAGCAGTCCGACTAGCTTAGAGACCCAGTACTTC

D: TRBD2
V: TRBV7-9
size: .
J: TRBJ2-7
CDR3: CASSTMDSGGSSYEQYF
DNA: TGTGCCAGCAGCACGATGGATAGCGGGGGTAGCTCCTACGAGCAGTACTTC

D: .
V: TRBV27
size: once
J: TRBJ1-2
CDR3: CASSLEGRTSYGYTF
DNA: TGTGCCAGCAGTTTAGAGGGGCGCACTAGCTATGGCTACACCTTC

D: TRBD2
V: TRBV7-9
size: .
J: TRBJ2-5
CDR3: CASSTPEREGETQYF
DNA: TGTGCCAGCAGCACCCCGGAGCGGGAGGGTGAGACCCAGTACTTC

D: TRBD1
V: TRBV25-1
size: .
J: TRBJ1-4
CDR3: CASSGDRAANEKLFF
DNA: TGTGCCAGCAGTGGGGACAGGGCGGCTAATGAAAAACTGTTTTTT

D: .
V: TRBV6-5
size: once
J: TRBJ1-5
CDR3: CASRRHFYSNQPQHF
DNA: TGTGCCAGCAGACGACACTTCTATAGCAATCAGCCCCAGCATTTT

D: TRBD1
V: TRBV19
size: .
J: TRBJ1-5
CDR3: CASSPERQGDNQPQHF
DNA: TGTGCCAGTAGTCCCGAACGGCAGGGGGACAATCAGCCCCAGCATTTT

D: .
V: TRBV6-1
size: .
J: TRBJ2-2
CDR3: CASRVQGAGELFF
DNA: TGTGCCAGCAGGGTCCAGGGCGCCGGGGAGCTGTTTTTT

D: .
V: TRBV13
size: once
J: TRBJ1-3
CDR3: CASTINFGPSGNTIYF
DNA: TGTGCCAGCACTATAAATTTTGGGCCCTCTGGAAACACCATATATTTT

D: .
V: TRBV6-6
size: .
J: TRBJ2-1
CDR3: CASRGTLSYNEQFF
DNA: TGTGCCAGCAGGGGGACGTTATCCTACAATGAGCAGTTCTTC

D: TRBD1
V: TRBV2
size: .
J: TRBJ2-7
CDR3: CASSLTGYEQYF
DNA: TGTGCCAGCAGTCTGACAGGGTACGAGCAGTACTTC

D: TRBD2
V: TRBV5-5
size: .
J: TRBJ2-3
CDR3: CASSLVAGGFTDTQYF
DNA: TGTGCCAGCAGCCTAGTAGCGGGGGGGTTCACAGATACGCAGTATTTT

D: .
V: TRBV7-9
size: .
J: TRBJ2-3
CDR3: CASSSLYITDTQYF
DNA: TGTGCCAGCAGCTCCCTTTACATCACAGATACGCAGTATTTT

D: .
V: TRBV30
size: .
J: TRBJ1-3
CDR3: CAWTPGSGLASGNTIYF
DNA: TGTGCCTGGACCCCTGGATCTGGGCTAGCCTCTGGAAACACCATATATTTT

D: .
V: TRBV15
size: .
J: TRBJ1-6
CDR3: CATGVLYNSPLHF
DNA: TGTGCCACCGGGGTACTCTATAATTCACCCCTCCACTTT

D: TRBD2
V: TRBV2
size: .
J: TRBJ2-5
CDR3: CASSERLAAETQYF
DNA: TGTGCCAGCAGTGAACGGCTAGCGGCAGAGACCCAGTACTTC

D: .
V: TRBV7-2
size: .
J: TRBJ1-4
CDR3: CASRNPGAGDEKLFF
DNA: TGTGCCAGCAGGAACCCCGGGGCAGGGGATGAAAAACTGTTTTTT

D: TRBD1
V: TRBV29-1
size: once
J: TRBJ2-1
CDR3: CSVDQGQGILNNEQFF
DNA: TGCAGCGTTGACCAGGGACAGGGGATCCTTAACAATGAGCAGTTCTTC

D: .
V: TRBV18
size: .
J: TRBJ2-7
CDR3: CASSPNDILYF
DNA: TGTGCCAGCTCACCCAACGATATTTTGTACTTC